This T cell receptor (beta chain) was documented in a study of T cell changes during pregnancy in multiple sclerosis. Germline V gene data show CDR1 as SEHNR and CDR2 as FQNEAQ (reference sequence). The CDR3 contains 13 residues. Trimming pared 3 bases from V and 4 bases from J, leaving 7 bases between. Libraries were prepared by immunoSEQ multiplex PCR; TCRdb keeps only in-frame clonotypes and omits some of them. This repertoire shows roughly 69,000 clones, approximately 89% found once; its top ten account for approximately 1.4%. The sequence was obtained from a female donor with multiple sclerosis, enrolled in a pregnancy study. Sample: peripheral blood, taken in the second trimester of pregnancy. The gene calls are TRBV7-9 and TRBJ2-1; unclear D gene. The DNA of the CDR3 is TGTGCCAGCAGCTTTGGAGCATACAATGAGCAGTTCTTC. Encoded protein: CASSFGAYNEQFF.